The TCR beta chain described here comes from a study of CD8 T cells in Susac syndrome. Reverse transcription of roughly 0.45 to 1 ug RNA used random hexamers. MiXCR was run by TCRdb on the immunoSEQ multiplex PCR reads, yielding one entry per CDR3 protein. The table includes approximately 110,000 distinct CDR3 sequences, 90% to 95% detected once. V was trimmed by 1 base and J by 6 bases, leaving 13 bases between them. The CDR3 runs 14 residues. In germline, CDR1 is SGHRS, CDR2 YFSETQ. Sequences were obtained from CD8+ T cells from PBMCs. The sequence came from a human donor with multiple sclerosis. The chain recombines TRBV5-1 with TRBJ1-2; unclear D gene. CDR3 amino acids: CASSLTEYFDGYTF. The DNA of the CDR3 is TGCGCCAGCAGCTTGACCGAGTACTTCGATGGCTACACCTTC.